The 32 T cell receptor beta chains listed next were all sequenced from one sample in a study of Ad26.COV2.S vaccination and SARS-CoV-2 variants. Libraries were prepared by immunoSEQ multiplex PCR; TCRdb keeps only in-frame clonotypes and omits some of them. The data contain hundreds of thousands of clones, 88% of them seen just once; the ten biggest clones take up 6.4%. The treatment was: approximately 18 received Ad26.COV2.S at low or high dose, single or two shots; 5 received placebo; per-sample allocation not given. Sampling was performed 63 days after the first vaccine or placebo injection. The sequenced sample was peripheral blood, obtained in a trial of Ad26.COV2.S vaccine versus placebo. The source is a person between 18 and 59 years old who received the Ad26.COV2.S COVID-19 vaccine or a placebo.

This clone was seen a single time. The V call is TRBV7-7, the J call TRBJ2-5, with a weak D call TRBD1 (5 bases). Trimming removed 1 base from V and 0 bases from J, with 12 bases in between. Germline CDR1 and CDR2: SSHAT and FNYEAQ (reference sequence). The CDR3 loop spans 16 amino acids. This CDR3 is CASSLEGYRHQETQYF. In nucleotides, the CDR3 is TGTGCCAGCAGCTTAGAGGGGTATAGACACCAAGAGACCCAGTACTTC.

The chain has TRBV4-3 and TRBJ2-1, with a weak D call TRBD2 (6 bases). Germline values: CDR1 LGHNA, CDR2 YSLEER. Trimming stripped 3 bases from V and 1 base from J, with 16 bases between. The CDR3 has 17 amino acids. CDR3 bases: TGCGCCAGCAGCCATATACAGCGGGCCCCATCCTACAATGAGCAGTTCTTC. Translation: CASSHIQRAPSYNEQFF.

The chain has TRBV9 and TRBJ2-1; no definite D call. Trimming cost V 4 bases and J 0 bases, with 14 bases left between them. The germline V gene encodes CDR1 SGDLS and CDR2 YYNGEE. The CDR3 runs 16 residues. CDR3 sequence: CASSPRGRSSYNEQFF. CDR3 nucleotides: TGTGCCAGCAGCCCCCGCGGCAGGTCCTCCTACAATGAGCAGTTCTTC.

The chain combines TRBV9 with TRBJ1-6, with D hard to call. Trimming stripped 1 base from V and 7 bases from J, with 3 bases between. Looked up from germline, CDR1 is SGDLS and CDR2 is YYNGEE. This CDR3 spans 12 amino acids. The CDR3 loop is CASSVSNSPLHF. DNA for the CDR3: TGTGCCAGCAGCGTATCGAATTCACCCCTCCACTTT.

The chain recombines TRBV7-2 with TRBJ1-2; no definite D call. The V gene lost 4 bases and the J gene lost 4 bases, with 10 bases spanning the gap. Germline V gene lookup returns CDR1 SGHTA and CDR2 FQGNSA. CDR3 length equals 13 residues. This CDR3 is CASSSDNIYGYTF. CDR3 nucleotides: TGTGCCAGCAGCTCGGATAATATCTATGGCTACACCTTC.

This clone was observed a few times. The chain is built from TRBV7-3 and TRBJ2-1; either TRBD1 or TRBD2 may fit D (5 bases each). Germline V lookup: CDR1 SGHTA, CDR2 FQGTGA. The ends were cut back, 5 bases at V and 2 bases at J, with 13 bases in the middle. The CDR3 consists of 15 residues. The CDR3 coding sequence is TGTGCCAGCAGCCCCGGGACCTCGACCTACAATGAGCAGTTCTTC. It translates to CASSPGTSTYNEQFF.

The rearrangement links TRBV5-1 to TRBJ1-2; 9 nucleotides match TRBD1. The V and J ends lost 4 bases and 4 bases, in that order; junction bases with no gene match: 17. The length of the CDR3 is 18 residues. Germline V gene sequence: CDR1 SGHRS, CDR2 YFSETQ. The CDR3 region has the DNA TGCGCCAGCAGCCCCACCCTGGACAGGGGAGCCTACCTCTATGGCTACACCTTC. Encoded protein: CASSPTLDRGAYLYGYTF.

The rearrangement links TRBV7-9 to TRBJ1-2; tentative D call: TRBD1 (5 bases). The CDR3 has 14 amino acids. Trimming left V 5 bases short and J 4 bases short, with 14 bases between. In germline, CDR1 is SEHNR, CDR2 FQNEAQ (reference sequence). The CDR3 DNA reads TGTGCCAGCAGCCTACTACAGGCTTCCTATGGCTACACCTTC. Protein product: CASSLLQASYGYTF.

The chain is built from TRBV25-1 and TRBJ1-3; no clear D gene. The CDR3 is 17 residues long. Germline CDR1 reads MGHDK; CDR2 reads SYGVNS. V lost 4 bases to trimming and J lost 2 bases, with 18 bases between them. CDR3 DNA: TGTGCCAGCAGTGTCCTACGACGGTGGGGAGCTGGAAACACCATATATTTT. Its protein product is CASSVLRRWGAGNTIYF.

The CDR3 sequence: CARKQTSVTYNEQFF. The CDR3 bases are TGTGCTAGGAAACAGACTAGCGTGACCTACAATGAGCAGTTCTTC. This rearrangement joins TRBV12-5 to TRBJ2-1; 8 bases fit TRBD2. Germline CDR1 is LGHNT and CDR2 is FRNRAP. The CDR3 is made up of 15 amino acids. V was clipped by 9 bases and J by 2 bases; unmatched bases: 9.

This chain links TRBV6-5 with TRBJ2-1; the D is unclear. The CDR3 spans 12 residues. Deletions cut 6 bases from V and 15 bases from J, with 18 bases between. Germline assignment: CDR1 MNHEY and CDR2 SVGAGI. The CDR3 region is CASRGLGRSAFF. As DNA, the CDR3 is TGTGCCAGCAGGGGGTTGGGTAGGTCGGCGTTCTTC.

In its sample, this clone was seen once. J is TRBJ1-1 and V is TRBV4-1; possible D gene TRBD1, 5 bases. Germline assignment: CDR1 MGHRA and CDR2 YSYEKL. Trimming shortened V by 2 bases and J by 8 bases, and 15 bases separated the two germline ends. CDR3 length equals 14 residues. CDR3 residues: CASSQLGSRTEAFF. The CDR3 DNA reads TGCGCCAGCAGCCAACTTGGGAGTAGGACAGAAGCTTTCTTT.

The V call is TRBV30, the J call TRBJ1-6; TRBD1 is a possible D gene (6 bases). The V and J ends lost 2 bases and 6 bases respectively, with 11 bases between them. The CDR3 length is 14 residues. Germline lookup yields CDR1 GTSNPN and CDR2 SVGIG (reference sequence). CDR3 sequence: CAWSRKGGNSPLHF. The CDR3 DNA follows: TGTGCCTGGAGTAGAAAGGGGGGTAATTCACCCCTCCACTTT.

The rearrangement joins TRBV3-1 (or the pseudogene TRBV3-2) to TRBJ2-6; TRBD2 matches at 13 bases. CDR1 is LGHDT, CDR2 YNNKEL, per germline (reference sequence). The V gene end was trimmed by 0 bases and the J gene end by 2 bases; junction bases not matched to a gene: 4. CDR3 length equals 19 residues. The CDR3: CASSQEGTSGEPGANVLTF. CDR3 DNA: TGTGCCAGCAGCCAAGAGGGGACTAGCGGGGAACCTGGGGCCAACGTCCTGACTTTC.

The chain has TRBV19 and TRBJ1-2; D gene unclear. The germline V gene has CDR1 LNHDA and CDR2 SQIVND (reference sequence). The V gene lost 5 bases and the J gene lost 1 base, with 23 bases spanning the gap. The CDR3 has 18 amino acids. CDR3 sequence reads: CASSPQRGGAILNYGYTF. CDR3 DNA: TGTGCCAGTAGTCCTCAACGAGGCGGCGCGATCCTTAACTATGGCTACACCTTC.

The chain joins TRBV28 to TRBJ1-6; D is unresolved. Between the trimmed V and J ends, which lost 6 bases and 9 bases, there was a span of 15 bases. The CDR3 runs to 14 residues. Germline V gene data show CDR1 as MDHEN and CDR2 as SYDVKM. The CDR3 loop is CASRHDLTISPLHF. CDR3 nucleotides: TGTGCCAGCAGACACGACCTCACCATTTCACCCCTCCACTTT.

This chain uses TRBV6-4 with TRBJ1-6; tentatively, D is TRBD1 (5 bases). There are 14 residues in the CDR3. From germline, CDR1 is MRHNA and CDR2 SNTAGT. V was shortened by 0 bases and J by 5 bases, with 5 bases between the two germline ends. CDR3 sequence reads: CASSDSGDNSPLHF. CDR3 DNA sequence: TGTGCCAGCAGTGACTCAGGGGATAATTCACCCCTCCACTTT.

V gene TRBV3-1 (or the pseudogene TRBV3-2) combines with J gene TRBJ1-2, with a possible D match to TRBD1 (5 bases). The ends were cut back, 4 bases at V and 4 bases at J, with 16 bases in the middle. Germline lookup yields CDR1 LGHDT and CDR2 YNNKEL (reference sequence). CDR3 length equals 15 residues. The CDR3 loop is CASSPSRERGYGYTF. As DNA, the CDR3 is TGTGCCAGCAGCCCATCCAGGGAGCGGGGCTATGGCTACACCTTC.

J is TRBJ1-4 and V is TRBV4-3; D unresolved. CDR3 length: 13 amino acids. The V gene lost 1 base and the J gene lost 3 bases, with 3 bases spanning the gap. Germline CDR1 LGHNA, CDR2 YSLEER. The CDR3 protein is CASSQAANEKLFF. Here the CDR3 DNA reads TGCGCCAGCAGCCAAGCGGCTAATGAAAAACTGTTTTTT.

The chain links TRBV6-5 to TRBJ2-1, with D possibly being TRBD1 (6 bases). Trimming took off 5 bases at V and 5 bases at J, with 10 bases between the two ends. The CDR3 sequence is 13 residues long. CDR1 and CDR2 from the germline V gene are MNHEY and SVGAGI. CDR3 amino acids: CASSPTGNNEQFF. For the CDR3, the DNA is TGTGCCAGCAGTCCGACAGGAAACAATGAGCAGTTCTTC.

The chain uses TRBV6-5 and TRBJ2-7; 7 positions match TRBD1. Trimming took 6 bases from V and 3 from J; bases not matched to a gene: 5. CDR3 length: 13 residues. Germline CDR1 and CDR2: MNHEY and SVGAGI. The CDR3 DNA sequence: TGTGCCAGCAGCAGAGGGGGCGACTACGAGCAGTACTTC. It translates to CASSRGGDYEQYF.

The gene calls are TRBV10-3 and TRBJ2-2; TRBD1 aligns across 10 bases. CDR3 size: 13 residues. Unmatched junction bases numbered 2, after V lost 6 bases and J lost 7 bases. The germline V gene has CDR1 ENHRY and CDR2 SYGVKD. The CDR3 DNA is TGTGCCATCAGCGGACAGGGGGTCGGGGAGCTGTTTTTT. This encodes CAISGQGVGELFF.

As regards this clone: Germline and junction disagree at one end, which may indicate a read error. The chain uses TRBV2 and TRBJ2-2; D perhaps matches TRBD2 (5 bases). This CDR3 has 16 residues. The germline V gene has CDR1 SNHLY and CDR2 FYNNEI. As DNA, the CDR3 is TGTGCCAGCAGCGAAGGACTCTACTTTCCGGCCGGGGAGCTGTTTTTT. Protein sequence: CASSEGLYFPAGELFF.

J is TRBJ2-1 and V is TRBV27; 10 bases agree with TRBD2. Germline-derived CDR1 and CDR2 are MNHEY and SMNVEV (reference sequence). The CDR3 is 15 amino acids. With 4 bases clipped from V and 5 bases from J, the junction kept 5 bases outside the gene matches. In DNA form, the CDR3 reads TGTGCCAGCAGTTCACCGGGACTAGCGAACAATGAGCAGTTCTTC. This sequence encodes CASSSPGLANNEQFF.

J is TRBJ2-7 and V is TRBV5-1; D may match TRBD1 or TRBD2 (5 bases each). Germline V lookup: CDR1 SGHRS, CDR2 YFSETQ. Trimming took off 4 bases at V and 3 bases at J, with 14 bases between the two ends. This CDR3 has 14 amino acids. The CDR3 nucleotides read TGCGCCAGCAGCCCCGAGGGGACCTTCTACGAGCAGTACTTC. Protein sequence: CASSPEGTFYEQYF.

The rearrangement joins TRBV10-3 to TRBJ2-7, with D perhaps TRBD2 (6 bases). Trimming shortened V by 4 bases and J by 3 bases, and 13 bases separated the two germline ends. The CDR3 has 14 residues. Germline loops: CDR1 ENHRY, CDR2 SYGVKD. The CDR3 is CAISVGDSFYEQYF. In DNA form, the CDR3 reads TGTGCCATCAGTGTGGGGGACTCCTTCTACGAGCAGTACTTC.

This rearrangement joins TRBV4-3 to TRBJ2-7; perhaps D is TRBD1 or TRBD2 (5 bases each). Germline values: CDR1 LGHNA, CDR2 YSLEER. Trimming took 3 bases from V and 2 from J, leaving 14 bases between them. The CDR3 has 15 amino acids. The CDR3 nucleotides read TGCGCCAGCAGCCACTCCAGGGCGGGTCCCTACGAGCAGTACTTC. Translation: CASSHSRAGPYEQYF.

To note about this clone: Different DNA sequences within this sample yield the same CDR3. V and J are TRBV19 and TRBJ1-4; D gene unclear. This CDR3 has 13 amino acids. V was cut by 3 bases and J by 5 bases, with 7 bases left in between. The germline V gene has CDR1 LNHDA and CDR2 SQIVND (reference sequence). In DNA, the CDR3 is TGTGCCAGTAGTATCGTCAGAAATGAAAAACTGTTTTTT. Protein: CASSIVRNEKLFF.

The chain joins TRBV28 to TRBJ2-1, with 10 bases that match TRBD1. The CDR3 has 14 amino acids. Germline CDR1 reads MDHEN; CDR2 reads SYDVKM. The V and J ends lost 10 bases and 6 bases, in that order; junction bases with no gene match: 9. For the CDR3, the DNA is TGTGCCACGACTACTTGGACAGGGGGCAATGAGCAGTTCTTC. Residues: CATTTWTGGNEQFF.

The V and J genes are TRBV5-1 and TRBJ2-7; possibly TRBD2 for D (5 bases). Germline CDR1 reads SGHRS; CDR2 reads YFSETQ. V lost 3 bases and J lost 5, with 18 bases in between. The CDR3 extends over 15 amino acids. CDR3 amino acids: CASSWRPGVSDEQYF. The CDR3 DNA is TGCGCCAGCAGCTGGAGGCCCGGGGTTTCGGACGAGCAGTACTTC.

This chain joins TRBV19 and TRBJ1-4; 7 nucleotides match TRBD1. J gave up 7 bases and V 8 bases, and 10 bases lay outside the gene matches. Germline V CDR1 and CDR2: LNHDA, SQIVND (reference sequence). The CDR3 covers 14 residues. In DNA form, the CDR3 reads TGTGCCAGTCGACCGGGACAGCTCCGTGAAAAACTGTTTTTT. Protein: CASRPGQLREKLFF.

The chain carries TRBV9 and TRBJ2-7; TRBD1 is a possible D gene (5 bases). CDR1 and CDR2 from the germline V gene are SGDLS and YYNGEE. This CDR3 comprises 14 residues. The V gene lost 4 bases and the J gene lost 0 bases, with 11 bases spanning the gap. CDR3 nucleotide sequence: TGTGCCAGCAGCCAAACGGACACCTCCTACGAGCAGTACTTC. It specifies CASSQTDTSYEQYF.